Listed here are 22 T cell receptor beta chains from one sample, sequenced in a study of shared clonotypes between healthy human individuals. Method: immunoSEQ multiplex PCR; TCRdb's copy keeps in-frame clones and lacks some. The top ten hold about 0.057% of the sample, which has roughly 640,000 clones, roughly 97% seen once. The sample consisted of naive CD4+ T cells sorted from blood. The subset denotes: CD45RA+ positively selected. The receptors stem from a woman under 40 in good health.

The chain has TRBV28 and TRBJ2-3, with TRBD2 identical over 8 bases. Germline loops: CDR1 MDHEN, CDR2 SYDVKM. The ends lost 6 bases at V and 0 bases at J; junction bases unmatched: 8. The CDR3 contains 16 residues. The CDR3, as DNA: TGTGCCAGCAGCACTAGCGGCGCATTCAGCACAGATACGCAGTATTTT. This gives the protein CASSTSGAFSTDTQYF.

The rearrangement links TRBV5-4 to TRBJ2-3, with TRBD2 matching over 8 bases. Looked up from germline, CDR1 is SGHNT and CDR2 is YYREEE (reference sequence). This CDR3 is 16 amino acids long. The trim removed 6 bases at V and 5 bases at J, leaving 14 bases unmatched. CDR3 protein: CASNPPGLAGQDTQYF. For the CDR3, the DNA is TGTGCCAGCAACCCACCGGGGTTAGCGGGGCAAGATACGCAGTATTTT.

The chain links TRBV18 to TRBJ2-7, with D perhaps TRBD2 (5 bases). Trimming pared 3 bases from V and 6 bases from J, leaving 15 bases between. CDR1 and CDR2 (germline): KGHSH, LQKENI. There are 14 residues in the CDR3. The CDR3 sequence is CASSPGLADSEQYF. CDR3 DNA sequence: TGTGCCAGCTCACCCGGCCTAGCTGACTCCGAGCAGTACTTC.

The CDR3 nucleotides read TGTGCCAGCAGCTTACCGGACCAGAGCTCCTACAATGAGCAGTTCTTC. Amino acids: CASSLPDQSSYNEQFF. The chain recombines TRBV7-9 with TRBJ2-1; the D is unclear. The CDR3 contains 16 residues. Trimming removed 2 bases at V and 0 bases at J, with 11 bases between. Germline V gene lookup returns CDR1 SEHNR and CDR2 FQNEAQ (reference sequence).

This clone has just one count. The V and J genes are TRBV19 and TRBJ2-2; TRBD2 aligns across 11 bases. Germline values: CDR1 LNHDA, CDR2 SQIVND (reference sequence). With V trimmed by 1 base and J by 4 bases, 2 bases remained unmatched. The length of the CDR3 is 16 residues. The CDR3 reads CASSIGLAGGTGELFF. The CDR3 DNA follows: TGTGCCAGTAGTATAGGTCTAGCGGGAGGCACCGGGGAGCTGTTTTTT. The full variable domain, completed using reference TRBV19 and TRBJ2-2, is DGGITQSPKYLFRKEGQNVTLSCEQNLNHDAMYWYRQDPGQGLRLIYYSQIVNDFQKGDIAEGYSVSREKKESFPLTVTSAQKNPTAFYLCASSIGLAGGTGELFFGEGSRLTVL.

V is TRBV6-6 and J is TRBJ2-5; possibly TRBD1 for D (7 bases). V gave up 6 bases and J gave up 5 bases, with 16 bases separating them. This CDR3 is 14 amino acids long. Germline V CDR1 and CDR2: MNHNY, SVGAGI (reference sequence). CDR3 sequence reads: CASSPQGGMETQYF. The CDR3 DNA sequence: TGTGCCAGCAGCCCGCAGGGGGGCATGGAGACCCAGTACTTC.

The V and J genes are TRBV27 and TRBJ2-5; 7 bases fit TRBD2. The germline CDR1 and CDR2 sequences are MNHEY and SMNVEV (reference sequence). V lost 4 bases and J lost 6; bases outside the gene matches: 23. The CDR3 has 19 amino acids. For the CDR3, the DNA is TGTGCCAGCAGTTCCCTGGGCCCTAGCGGCCTACGCAAGGGAAAGACCCAGTACTTC. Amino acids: CASSSLGPSGLRKGKTQYF.

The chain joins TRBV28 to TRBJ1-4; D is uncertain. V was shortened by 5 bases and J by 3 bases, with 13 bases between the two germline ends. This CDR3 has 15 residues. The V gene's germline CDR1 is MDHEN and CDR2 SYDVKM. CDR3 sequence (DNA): TGTGCCAGCAGTCCGAGGGATTCGGCTAATGAAAAACTGTTTTTT. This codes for CASSPRDSANEKLFF. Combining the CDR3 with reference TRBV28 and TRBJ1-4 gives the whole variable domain DVKVTQSSRYLVKRTGEKVFLECVQDMDHENMFWYRQDPGLGLRLIYFSYDVKMKEKGDIPEGYSVSREKKERFSLILESASTNQTSMYLCASSPRDSANEKLFFGSGTQLSVL.

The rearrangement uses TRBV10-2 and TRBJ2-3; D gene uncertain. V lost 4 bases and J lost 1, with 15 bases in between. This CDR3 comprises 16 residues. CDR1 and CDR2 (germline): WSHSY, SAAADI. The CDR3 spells CASSGATAEGTDTQYF. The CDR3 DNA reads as TGCGCCAGCAGTGGGGCAACAGCTGAGGGCACAGATACGCAGTATTTT.

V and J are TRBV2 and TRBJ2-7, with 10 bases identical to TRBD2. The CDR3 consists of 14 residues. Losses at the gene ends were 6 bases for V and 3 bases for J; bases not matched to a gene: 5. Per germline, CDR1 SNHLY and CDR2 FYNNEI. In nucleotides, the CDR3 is TGTGCCAGCAGAAAACTAGCGGGGTTCTACGAGCAGTACTTC. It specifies CASRKLAGFYEQYF.

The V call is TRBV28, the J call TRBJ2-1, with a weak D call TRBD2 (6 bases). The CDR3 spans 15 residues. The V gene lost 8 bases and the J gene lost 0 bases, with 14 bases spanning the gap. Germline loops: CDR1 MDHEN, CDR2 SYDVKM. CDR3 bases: TGTGCCAGCTCAAGGGGCGGGGTCTCCTACAATGAGCAGTTCTTC. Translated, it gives CASSRGGVSYNEQFF.

The CDR3 DNA is TGTGCCAGCACTCAGGACAGCAGCACAGATACGCAGTATTTT. It is translated as CASTQDSSTDTQYF. This chain joins TRBV28 and TRBJ2-3, with D tentatively TRBD1 (6 bases). V was clipped by 7 bases and J by 0 bases, with 11 bases between them. The CDR3 is 14 amino acids. CDR1 MDHEN and CDR2 SYDVKM come from the germline V gene.

CDR3 DNA: TGTGCCAGCAGACCCATAGCGGGAGGGCACGAGCAGTACTTC. It translates to CASRPIAGGHEQYF. The V and J genes are TRBV27 and TRBJ2-7, with 11 nucleotides matching TRBD2. Looked up from germline, CDR1 is MNHEY and CDR2 is SMNVEV (reference sequence). The V gene end was trimmed by 6 bases and the J gene end by 5 bases; junction bases not matched to a gene: 6. The CDR3 covers 14 residues.

Here the CDR3 reads CASSGGPLSTEAFF. CDR3 bases: TGTGCCAGCAGTGGCGGGCCGCTGAGCACTGAAGCTTTCTTT. This chain uses TRBV6-1 with TRBJ1-1; D gene unclear. V lost 4 bases to trimming and J lost 4 bases, with 13 bases between them. The CDR3 consists of 14 residues. Germline V gives CDR1 MNHNS, CDR2 SASEGT.

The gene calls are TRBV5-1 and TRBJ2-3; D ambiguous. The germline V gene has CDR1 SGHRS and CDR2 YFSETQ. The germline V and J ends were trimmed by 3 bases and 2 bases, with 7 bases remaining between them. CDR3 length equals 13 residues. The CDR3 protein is CASSWETTDTQYF. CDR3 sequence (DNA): TGCGCCAGCAGCTGGGAAACCACAGATACGCAGTATTTT.

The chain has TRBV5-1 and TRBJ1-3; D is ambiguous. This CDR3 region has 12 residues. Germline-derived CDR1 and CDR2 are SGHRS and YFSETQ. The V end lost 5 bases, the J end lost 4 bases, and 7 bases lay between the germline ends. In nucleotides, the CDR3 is TGCGCCAGCAGGGGTTCAGGAAACACCATATATTTT. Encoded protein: CASRGSGNTIYF.

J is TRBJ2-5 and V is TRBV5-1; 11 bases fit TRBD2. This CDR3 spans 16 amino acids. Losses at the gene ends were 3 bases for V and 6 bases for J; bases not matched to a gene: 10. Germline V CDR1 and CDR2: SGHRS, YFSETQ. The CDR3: CASSSFSGRGWKTQYF. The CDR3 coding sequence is TGCGCCAGCAGCTCCTTTAGCGGGAGGGGTTGGAAGACCCAGTACTTC.

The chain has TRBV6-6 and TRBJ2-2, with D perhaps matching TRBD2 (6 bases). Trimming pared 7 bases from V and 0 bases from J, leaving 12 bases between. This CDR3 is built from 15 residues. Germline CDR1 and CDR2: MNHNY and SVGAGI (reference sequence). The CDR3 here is CASTGGSPNTGELFF. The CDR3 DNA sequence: TGTGCCAGCACCGGAGGGAGCCCGAACACCGGGGAGCTGTTTTTT.

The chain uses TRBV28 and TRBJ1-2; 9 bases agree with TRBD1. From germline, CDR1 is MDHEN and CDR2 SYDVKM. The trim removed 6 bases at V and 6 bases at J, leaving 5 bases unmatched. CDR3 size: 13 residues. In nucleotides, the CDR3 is TGTGCCAGCAGCACAGGGGGCGGCGATGGCTACACCTTC. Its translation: CASSTGGGDGYTF.

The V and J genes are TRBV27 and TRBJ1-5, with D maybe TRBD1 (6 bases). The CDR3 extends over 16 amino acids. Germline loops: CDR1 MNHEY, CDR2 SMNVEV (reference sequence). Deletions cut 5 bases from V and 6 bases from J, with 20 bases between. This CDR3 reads CASSPRGRGAIQPQHF. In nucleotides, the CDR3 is TGTGCCAGCAGTCCCCGGGGTCGGGGGGCTATTCAGCCCCAGCATTTT.

Here the CDR3 reads CASNAGQNTDTQYF. The CDR3 nucleotides are TGTGCCAGCAACGCGGGACAGAACACAGATACGCAGTATTTT. The chain couples TRBV6-6 to TRBJ2-3; tentative D call: TRBD1 (7 bases). The CDR3 is made up of 14 amino acids. Germline-derived CDR1 and CDR2 are MNHNY and SVGAGI (reference sequence). The V end lost 7 bases, the J end lost 2 bases, and 13 bases lay between the germline ends.

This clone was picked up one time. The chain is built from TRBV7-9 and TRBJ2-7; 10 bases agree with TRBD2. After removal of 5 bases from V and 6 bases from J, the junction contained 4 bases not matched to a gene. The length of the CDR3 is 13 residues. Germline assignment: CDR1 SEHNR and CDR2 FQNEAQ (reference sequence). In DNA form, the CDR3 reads TGTGCCAGCAGCCAAGCGGGAGGGAGCGAGCAGTACTTC. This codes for CASSQAGGSEQYF.